This entry describes one T cell receptor beta chain. The CDR3 is 18 residues long. Trimming took 5 bases from V and 5 from J; bases not matched to a gene: 16. Per the germline V gene, CDR1 is LNHDA and CDR2 is SQIVND (reference sequence). The sample comes from a study of radiotherapy plus CTLA-4 blockade in lung cancer. Turning to the study itself: Patients showed objective responses in roughly 18% of cases, and disease control was achieved by 31%.

Profiling relied on immunoSEQ multiplex PCR, and the TCRdb table lists in-frame clones only, not all of them. This repertoire shows tens of thousands of clones, almost 65% found once; its top ten account for roughly 18%. This sequence joins TRBV19 and TRBJ1-5, with 9 bases aligning to TRBD1. This receptor was identified in a human donor with non-small cell lung cancer who had a partial response to radiotherapy plus ipilimumab. This material consisted of peripheral blood, taken from a patient treated with radiotherapy plus ipilimumab. DNA of the CDR3: TGTGCCAGTAGTGGGTCCCTTCAGGGACAGGGAAAATATCAGCCCCAGCATTTT. This encodes CASSGSLQGQGKYQPQHF.